This TCR beta chain was retrieved from a study of shared clonotypes between healthy human individuals. Profiled with immunoSEQ multiplex PCR; TCRdb holds only in-frame clones, not every one. This table holds about 2.1 million clones, just under 95% found once. Naive CD8 isolation took CD45RO-negative cells positively selected for CCR7 and excluded terminally differentiated effector memory CD45RA+ cells. The TCR originated in a man aged 18 to 35 in good health. Some clones in this sample may be carry-over from other donors' samples. Sequencing was carried out using naive CD8+ T cells from PBMCs.

The CDR3 loop is CASSLVSSKTGRSYNEQFF. CDR3 coding DNA: TGCGCCAGCAGCTTGGTGTCAAGCAAAACCGGTAGGTCCTACAATGAGCAGTTCTTC. This chain uses TRBV5-1 with TRBJ2-1; D is undetermined. The germline V gene encodes CDR1 SGHRS and CDR2 YFSETQ. V lost 0 bases and J lost 1, with 20 bases in between. The CDR3 has 19 amino acids.